Listed below are T cell receptor beta chains from one sample, sequenced in a study of blood T cell repertoires in COVID-19. Generated by immunoSEQ multiplex PCR, the TCRdb table keeps only in-frame clones and is missing some. Of 40,000 to 45,000 clones listed, approximately 92% were seen once; the top ten hold around 0.34%. Sequencing was carried out using peripheral blood. These receptor sequences come from a man aged 45-65 years with COVID-19, enrolled during active disease. Each CDR3 is given with its conserved first and last residue. D genes are given only for firm matches. Rows give clone size only sometimes, using once, few, many, or a class for an expanded clone.

J,V,size,length,D,CDR3,DNA
TRBJ1-2,TRBV6-1,-,16,TRBD1,CASSESRTGGLDGYTF,TGTGCCAGCAGTGAATCCCGGACAGGGGGCTTGGATGGCTACACCTTC
TRBJ2-1,TRBV10-2,once,16,-,CASSITGTLSYNEQFF,TGCGCCAGCAGTATAACCGGGACACTCTCCTACAATGAGCAGTTCTTC
TRBJ2-7,TRBV12-5,-,16,TRBD2,CASGLVLTSGPPKQYF,TGTGCTAGTGGTTTGGTATTAACTAGCGGACCCCCAAAGCAGTACTTC
TRBJ2-1,TRBV28,-,20,TRBD2,CASCHRTSGRRPARYNEQFF,TGTGCCAGCTGCCACCGGACTAGCGGGAGGCGTCCGGCGCGCTACAATGAGCAGTTCTTC
TRBJ1-4,TRBV11-2,-,19,-,CASSPELSGRWETNEKLFF,TGTGCCAGCAGCCCAGAGTTGTCAGGGCGGTGGGAAACTAATGAAAAACTGTTTTTT
TRBJ2-5,TRBV7-2,-,14,-,CASSLDRVLETQYF,TGTGCCAGCAGCTTAGACAGAGTATTAGAGACCCAGTACTTC
TRBJ2-2,TRBV9,-,23,TRBD2,CASSDPDRVHRAGGFSDTGELFF,TGTGCCAGCAGCGATCCCGACAGGGTGCATCGAGCGGGAGGGTTTTCTGACACCGGGGAGCTGTTTTTT
TRBJ2-1,TRBV19,-,15,-,CASTPSRSAYNEQFF,TGTGCCAGTACCCCCTCCCGTAGTGCCTACAATGAGCAGTTCTTC
TRBJ2-7,TRBV7-2,-,15,TRBD1,CASSNPTGGRYEQYF,TGTGCCAGCAGCAATCCGACAGGGGGTAGGTACGAGCAGTACTTC
TRBJ1-5,TRBV4-1,-,16,TRBD1,CASSQGGGQGGQPQHF,TGCGCCAGCAGCCAAGGTGGGGGACAGGGTGGTCAGCCCCAGCATTTT
TRBJ2-3,TRBV7-6,-,15,TRBD2,CASSHKGRVTDTQYF,TGTGCCAGCAGTCATAAGGGGAGGGTCACAGATACGCAGTATTTT
TRBJ1-1,TRBV27,-,16,-,CASTAHRDSLNTEAFF,TGTGCCAGCACCGCCCACCGGGACTCCCTGAACACTGAAGCTTTCTTT
TRBJ2-1,TRBV5-1,-,17,TRBD1,CASSERGLGGAYNEQFF,TGCGCCAGCAGCGAAAGGGGGTTAGGGGGCGCCTACAATGAGCAGTTCTTC
TRBJ1-6,TRBV6-5,once,16,TRBD1,CASSSLGQGGNSPLHF,TGTGCCAGCAGTTCCCTCGGACAGGGTGGCAATTCACCCCTCCACTTT
TRBJ1-2,TRBV19,once,15,-,CASSMSRTGVYGYTF,TGTGCCAGTAGTATGAGTCGGACGGGAGTCTATGGCTACACCTTC
TRBJ2-4,TRBV6-1,-,16,-,CASSEILVGAKNIQYF,TGTGCCAGCAGTGAAATTTTAGTTGGAGCCAAAAACATTCAGTACTTC
TRBJ2-1,TRBV9,-,18,TRBD2,CASSAAPQREVSYNEQFF,TGTGCCAGCAGCGCCGCCCCCCAGCGGGAGGTCTCCTACAATGAGCAGTTCTTC
TRBJ2-7,TRBV7-2,-,14,-,CASSLARSSYEQYF,TGTGCCAGCAGCTTGGCTAGAAGCTCCTACGAGCAGTACTTC
TRBJ1-2,TRBV29-1,-,13,TRBD1,CSAQGQNSYGYTF,TGCAGCGCCCAGGGACAGAACTCCTATGGCTACACCTTC
TRBJ2-7,TRBV24-1,-,19,TRBD2,CATSDLESPIAGGSYEQYF,TGTGCCACCAGTGATTTGGAGTCCCCGATAGCGGGAGGATCCTACGAGCAGTACTTC
TRBJ2-3,TRBV7-2,-,16,TRBD2,CASSLVSGLGTDTQYF,TGTGCCAGCAGCTTAGTATCGGGACTAGGGACGGATACGCAGTATTTT
TRBJ2-1,TRBV6-6,-,15,TRBD2,CASNQAGAGYNEQFF,TGTGCCAGCAACCAAGCGGGAGCTGGATACAATGAGCAGTTCTTC
TRBJ1-5,TRBV5-5,-,13,-,CTSSLAGDQPQHF,TGTACCAGCAGCTTGGCAGGGGATCAGCCCCAGCATTTT
TRBJ2-1,TRBV5-5,-,15,TRBD1,CASSLDRGPYNEQFF,TGTGCCAGCAGCTTGGACAGGGGGCCCTACAATGAGCAGTTCTTC
TRBJ2-1,TRBV7-6,-,15,-,CASSLEPGLYNEQFF,TGTGCCAGCAGCTTAGAGCCGGGACTCTACAATGAGCAGTTCTTC
TRBJ1-2,TRBV7-9,once,14,-,CASSRLAGSYGYTF,TGTGCCAGCAGCCGTCTTGCGGGCAGCTATGGCTACACCTTC
TRBJ2-2,TRBV2,-,15,TRBD2,CASSLAGPPFGELFF,TGTGCCAGCAGTTTAGCGGGGCCTCCATTCGGGGAGCTGTTTTTT
TRBJ2-1,TRBV6-6,-,11,-,CATREGGLQFF,TGTGCCACCAGGGAGGGGGGGCTGCAGTTCTTC
TRBJ1-1,TRBV27,-,14,-,CASSFAGGNTEAFF,TGTGCCAGCAGTTTCGCCGGGGGGAACACTGAAGCTTTCTTT
TRBJ1-6,TRBV6-5,-,15,-,CASSTHSAHNSPLHF,TGTGCCAGCAGTACCCATTCTGCACACAATTCACCCCTCCACTTT
TRBJ2-7,TRBV11-1,few,15,TRBD1,CASSLMDRGLYEQYF,TGTGCCAGCAGCTTGATGGACAGGGGGCTCTACGAGCAGTACTTC
TRBJ1-1,TRBV5-1,-,15,-,CASSSRGDINTEAFF,TGCGCCAGCAGTTCCCGGGGGGATATAAACACTGAAGCTTTCTTT
TRBJ2-3,TRBV9,-,16,TRBD2,CASSVDGGRALDTQYF,TGTGCCAGCAGCGTAGACGGCGGGAGGGCCCTAGATACGCAGTATTTT
TRBJ1-1,TRBV6-4,-,14,-,CASSERAGEGEAFF,TGTGCCAGCAGTGAACGGGCAGGAGAGGGTGAAGCTTTCTTT
TRBJ1-2,TRBV5-6,-,14,TRBD1,CASSPNRGDYGYTF,TGTGCCAGCAGCCCGAACAGGGGAGACTATGGCTACACCTTC
TRBJ2-4,TRBV6-1,once,15,TRBD2,CASSEYGGRKNIQYF,TGTGCCAGCAGTGAATATGGCGGGAGAAAAAACATTCAGTACTTC
TRBJ1-2,TRBV9,-,15,TRBD1,CASSAKTGTNYGYTF,TGTGCCAGCAGCGCAAAGACAGGGACTAACTATGGCTACACCTTC
TRBJ2-1,TRBV5-1,-,16,TRBD2,CASSLTASGGLNEQFF,TGCGCCAGCAGCTTAACTGCTAGCGGGGGGTTAAATGAGCAGTTCTTC
TRBJ2-3,TRBV5-1,-,14,TRBD2,CASIDSGGTDTQYF,TGCGCCAGCATTGACAGCGGGGGCACAGATACGCAGTATTTT
TRBJ2-1,TRBV3-1/TRBV3-2,-,16,-,CASSQGVASRRNEQFF,TGTGCCAGCAGCCAAGGTGTCGCGTCCCGGAGGAATGAGCAGTTCTTC
TRBJ1-1,TRBV4-1,-,16,-,CASSQGLRGENTEAFF,TGCGCCAGCAGCCAAGGTTTGCGGGGGGAGAACACTGAAGCTTTCTTT
TRBJ1-6,TRBV4-2,-,14,-,CASSQDRGLSPLHF,TGTGCCAGCAGCCAAGATAGAGGCCTCTCACCCCTCCACTTT
TRBJ2-7,TRBV7-2,-,14,TRBD1,CASSTMDRTYEQYF,TGTGCCAGCAGCACCATGGACAGGACCTACGAGCAGTACTTC
TRBJ2-5,TRBV5-6,-,15,-,CASSSPSQGSETQYF,TGTGCCAGCAGCTCGCCATCACAGGGATCCGAGACCCAGTACTTC
TRBJ2-3,TRBV5-4,-,16,TRBD1,CASSPRDRGRGDTQYF,TGTGCCAGCAGCCCCCGGGACAGGGGGCGCGGAGATACGCAGTATTTT
TRBJ2-1,TRBV7-2,-,16,TRBD2,CASSLEPRLANNEQFF,TGTGCCAGCAGCTTAGAGCCTAGACTAGCAAACAATGAGCAGTTCTTC
TRBJ2-7,TRBV7-2,-,13,TRBD2,CASSYAGVGEQYF,TGTGCCAGCAGCTACGCGGGAGTTGGCGAGCAGTACTTC
TRBJ1-1,TRBV5-5,few,13,TRBD1,CASSLDRGTEAFF,TGTGCCAGCAGCTTGGACAGGGGGACTGAAGCTTTCTTT
TRBJ1-4,TRBV19,-,15,TRBD1,CASSGTGGLNEKLFF,TGTGCCAGTAGTGGAACAGGGGGCCTGAATGAAAAACTGTTTTTT
TRBJ1-4,TRBV6-1,-,14,TRBD1,CASSETWDSEKLFF,TGTGCCAGCAGTGAGACGTGGGACAGCGAAAAACTGTTTTTT
TRBJ2-1,TRBV5-8,-,16,TRBD2,CASSPRLALRTNEQFF,TGTGCCAGCAGCCCCCGACTAGCCCTAAGAACCAATGAGCAGTTCTTC
TRBJ1-2,TRBV29-1,-,16,TRBD1,CSVEGPTRGANYGYTF,TGCAGCGTTGAAGGTCCCACCAGGGGGGCTAACTATGGCTACACCTTC
TRBJ2-5,TRBV5-4,-,14,TRBD2,CASSGGGVKETQYF,TGTGCCAGCAGCGGGGGGGGAGTCAAAGAGACCCAGTACTTC
TRBJ2-7,TRBV5-1,-,14,-,CASSQVGYSYEQYF,TGCGCCAGCAGCCAGGTAGGCTACTCCTACGAGCAGTACTTC
TRBJ1-1,TRBV5-6,-,16,TRBD1,CASSPVKGAYGTEAFF,TGTGCCAGCAGTCCTGTGAAGGGGGCGTATGGCACTGAAGCTTTCTTT
TRBJ2-7,TRBV7-9,-,13,TRBD2,CASSSGTSGQQYF,TGTGCCAGCAGCTCCGGGACTAGCGGTCAGCAGTACTTC
TRBJ2-3,TRBV29-1,-,14,TRBD1,CSAMDRGRSDTQYF,TGCAGCGCTATGGACAGGGGGAGGTCAGATACGCAGTATTTT
TRBJ2-1,TRBV5-6,-,15,TRBD1,CASSLLDREDNEQFF,TGTGCCAGCAGCTTGCTGGACAGGGAGGACAATGAGCAGTTCTTC
TRBJ2-1,TRBV10-2,-,15,TRBD2,CASRIAGSSYNEQFF,TGCGCCAGCAGAATAGCGGGGAGCTCCTACAATGAGCAGTTCTTC